This T cell receptor (beta chain) was recorded in a study of blood T cell repertoires in COVID-19. TCRdb's copy holds only in-frame clones and misses some; the assay was immunoSEQ multiplex PCR. The data hold approximately 220,000 clones, with nearly 90% observed a single time. Material: PBMCs or T cells enriched from blood (not recorded which). This TCR was recovered from a woman between 25 and 40 years old with acute COVID-19.

The CDR3 sequence: CASRARTGNSPLHF. The CDR3 coding sequence is TGTGCCAGCCGGGCCCGGACGGGGAATTCACCCCTCCACTTT. The genes are TRBV2 and TRBJ1-6, with no clear D. Trimming shortened V by 8 bases and J by 7 bases, and 15 bases separated the two germline ends. CDR3 length: 14 residues. Germline CDR1 is SNHLY and CDR2 is FYNNEI.